This T cell receptor (beta chain) was sequenced for a study of T cell changes during pregnancy in multiple sclerosis. TCRdb's table, derived via immunoSEQ multiplex PCR, lists solely in-frame clones and lacks some. The data hold some 93,000 clones, with about 92% observed a single time. Germline CDR1 is SGHVS and CDR2 is FNYEAQ. V was pared by 5 bases and J by 7 bases, with 2 bases of the junction left unmatched. There are 12 residues in the CDR3. The chain uses TRBV7-6 and TRBJ2-7, with 10 bases lining up with TRBD1. Sequenced material: peripheral blood, taken after pregnancy. The receptor was derived from a female donor with multiple sclerosis, enrolled in a pregnancy study. CDR3 nucleotides: TGTGCCAGCAGCAGGGACAGGGGTGAGCAGTACTTC. Translating it yields CASSRDRGEQYF.